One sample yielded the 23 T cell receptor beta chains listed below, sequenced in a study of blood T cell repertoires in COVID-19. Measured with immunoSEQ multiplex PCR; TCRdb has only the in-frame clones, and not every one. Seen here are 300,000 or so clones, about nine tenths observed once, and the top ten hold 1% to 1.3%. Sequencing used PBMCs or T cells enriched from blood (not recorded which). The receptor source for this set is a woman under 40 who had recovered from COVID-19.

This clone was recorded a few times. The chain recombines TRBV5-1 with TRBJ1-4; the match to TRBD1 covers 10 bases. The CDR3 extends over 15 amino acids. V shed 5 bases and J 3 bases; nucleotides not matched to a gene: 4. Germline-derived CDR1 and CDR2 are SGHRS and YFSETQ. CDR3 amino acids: CASRGTGASNEKLFF. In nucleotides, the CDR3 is TGCGCCAGCAGAGGGACAGGGGCTTCTAATGAAAAACTGTTTTTT.

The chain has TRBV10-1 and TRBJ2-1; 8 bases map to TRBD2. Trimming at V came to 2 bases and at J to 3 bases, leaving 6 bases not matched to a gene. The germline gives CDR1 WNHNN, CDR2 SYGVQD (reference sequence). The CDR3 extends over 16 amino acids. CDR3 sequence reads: CASSEISGSLYNEQFF. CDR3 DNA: TGCGCCAGCAGTGAGATCAGCGGGAGTCTCTACAATGAGCAGTTCTTC.

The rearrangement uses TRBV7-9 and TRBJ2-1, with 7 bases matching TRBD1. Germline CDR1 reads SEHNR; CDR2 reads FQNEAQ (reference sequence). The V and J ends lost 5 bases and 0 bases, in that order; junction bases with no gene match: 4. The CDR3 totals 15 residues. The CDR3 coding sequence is TGTGCCAGCAGCACGACAGGGAGCTCCTACAATGAGCAGTTCTTC. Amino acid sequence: CASSTTGSSYNEQFF. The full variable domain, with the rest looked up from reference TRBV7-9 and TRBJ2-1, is DTGVSQNPRHKITKRGQNVTFRCDPISEHNRLYWYRQTLGQGPEFLTYFQNEAQLEKSRLLSDRFSAERPKGSFSTLEIQRTEQGDSAMYLCASSTTGSSYNEQFFGPGTRLTVL.

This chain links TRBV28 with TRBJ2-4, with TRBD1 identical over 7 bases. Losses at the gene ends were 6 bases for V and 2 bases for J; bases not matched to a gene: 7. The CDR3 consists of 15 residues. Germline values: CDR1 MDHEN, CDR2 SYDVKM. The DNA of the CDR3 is TGTGCCAGCAGCGCGACAGGGTTCACCAAAAACATTCAGTACTTC. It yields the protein CASSATGFTKNIQYF.

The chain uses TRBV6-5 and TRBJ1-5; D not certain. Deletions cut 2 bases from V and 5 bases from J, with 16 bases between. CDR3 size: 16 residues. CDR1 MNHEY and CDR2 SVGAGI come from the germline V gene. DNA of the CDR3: TGTGCCAGCAGTTACGGGCAGCCAAGAGATGATCAGCCCCAGCATTTT. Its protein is CASSYGQPRDDQPQHF.

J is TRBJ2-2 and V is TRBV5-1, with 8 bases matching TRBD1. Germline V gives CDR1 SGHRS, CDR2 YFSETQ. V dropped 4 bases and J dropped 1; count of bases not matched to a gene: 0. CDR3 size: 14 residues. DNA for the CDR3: TGCGCCAGCAGCGGGACAGGGAACACCGGGGAGCTGTTTTTT. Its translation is CASSGTGNTGELFF. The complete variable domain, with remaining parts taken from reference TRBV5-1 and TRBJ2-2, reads KAGVTQTPRYLIKTRGQQVTLSCSPISGHRSVSWYQQTPGQGLQFLFEYFSETQRNKGNFPGRFSGRQFSNSRSEMNVSTLELGDSALYLCASSGTGNTGELFFGEGSRLTVL.

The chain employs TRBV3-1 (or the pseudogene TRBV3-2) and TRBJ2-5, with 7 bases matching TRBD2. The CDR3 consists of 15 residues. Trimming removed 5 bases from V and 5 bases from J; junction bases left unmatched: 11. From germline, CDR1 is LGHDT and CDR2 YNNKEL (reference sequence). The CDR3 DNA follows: TGTGCCAGCAGCTATAGTTTCGACGGGAGGGAGACCCAGTACTTC. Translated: CASSYSFDGRETQYF.

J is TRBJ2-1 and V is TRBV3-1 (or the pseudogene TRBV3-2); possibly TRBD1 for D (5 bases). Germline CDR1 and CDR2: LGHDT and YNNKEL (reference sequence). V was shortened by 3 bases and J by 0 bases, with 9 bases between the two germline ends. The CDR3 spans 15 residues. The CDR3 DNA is TGTGCCAGCAGCCAGGGGCCGAGCTCCTACAATGAGCAGTTCTTC. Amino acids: CASSQGPSSYNEQFF.

CDR3 residues: CASSPQGWLVTQYF. The CDR3 DNA follows: TGTGCCAGCAGTCCACAGGGGTGGCTAGTGACCCAGTACTTC. V usage is TRBV7-2 and J usage is TRBJ2-5, with 7 bases that match TRBD1. V trimming: 6 bases; J trimming: 7 bases; junction bases outside the gene matches: 11. CDR3 size: 14 residues. The germline V gene has CDR1 SGHTA and CDR2 FQGNSA.

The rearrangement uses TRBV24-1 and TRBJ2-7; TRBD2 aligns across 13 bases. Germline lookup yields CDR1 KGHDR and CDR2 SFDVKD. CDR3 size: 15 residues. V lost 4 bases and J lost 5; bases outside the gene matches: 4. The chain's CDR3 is CATSDPGLAGDEQYF. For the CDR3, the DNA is TGTGCCACCAGTGACCCCGGACTAGCGGGGGACGAGCAGTACTTC.

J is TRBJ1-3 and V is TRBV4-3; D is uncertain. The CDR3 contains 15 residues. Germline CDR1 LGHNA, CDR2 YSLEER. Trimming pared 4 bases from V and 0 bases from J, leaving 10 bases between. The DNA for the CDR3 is TGCGCCAGCAGCCCGACTGCCACCTCTGGAAACACCATATATTTT. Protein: CASSPTATSGNTIYF.

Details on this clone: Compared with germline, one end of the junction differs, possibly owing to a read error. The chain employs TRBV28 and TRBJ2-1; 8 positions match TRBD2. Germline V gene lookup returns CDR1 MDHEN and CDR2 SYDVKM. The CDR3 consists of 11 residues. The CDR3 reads CGSGSYNEQFF. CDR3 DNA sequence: TGCGGGAGCGGGAGCTACAATGAGCAGTTCTTC.

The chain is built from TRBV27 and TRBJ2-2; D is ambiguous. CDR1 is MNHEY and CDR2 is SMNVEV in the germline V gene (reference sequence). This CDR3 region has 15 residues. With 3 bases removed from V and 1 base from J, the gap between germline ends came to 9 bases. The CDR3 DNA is TGTGCCAGCAGTTTTCTCCCGTTGAACACCGGGGAGCTGTTTTTT. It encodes CASSFLPLNTGELFF.

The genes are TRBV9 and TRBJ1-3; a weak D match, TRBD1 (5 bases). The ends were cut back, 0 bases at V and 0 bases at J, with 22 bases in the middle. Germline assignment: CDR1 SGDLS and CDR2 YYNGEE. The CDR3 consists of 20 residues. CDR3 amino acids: CASSVEVGGLGISSGNTIYF. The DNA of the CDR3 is TGTGCCAGCAGCGTAGAAGTCGGGGGTTTGGGGATTAGCTCTGGAAACACCATATATTTT.

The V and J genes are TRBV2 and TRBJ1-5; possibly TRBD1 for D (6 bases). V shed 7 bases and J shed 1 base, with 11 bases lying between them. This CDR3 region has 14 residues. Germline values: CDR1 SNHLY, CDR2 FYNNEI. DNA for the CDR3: TGTGCCAGCAATCGACAGGAAAGCAATCAGCCCCAGCATTTT. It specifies CASNRQESNQPQHF.

This CDR3 reads CASSKNQGAEYF. CDR3 nucleotides: TGTGCCAGCAGTAAAAATCAGGGGGCAGAGTACTTC. V usage is TRBV6-5 and J usage is TRBJ2-4, with TRBD1 matching 8 bases. V was clipped by 5 bases and J by 14 bases; unmatched bases: 8. The V gene's germline CDR1 is MNHEY and CDR2 SVGAGI. CDR3 length: 12 residues.

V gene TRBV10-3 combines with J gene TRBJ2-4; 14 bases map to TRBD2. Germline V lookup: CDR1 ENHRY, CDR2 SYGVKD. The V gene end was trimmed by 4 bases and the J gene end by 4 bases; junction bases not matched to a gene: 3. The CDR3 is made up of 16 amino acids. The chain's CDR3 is CAISGGLAGEKNIQYF. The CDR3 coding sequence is TGTGCCATCAGTGGGGGACTAGCGGGAGAGAAAAACATTCAGTACTTC.

CDR3 nucleotides: TGTGCCAGCAACCTAGACCGGGACAGGAGCACAGATACGCAGTATTTT. Its protein product is CASNLDRDRSTDTQYF. The rearrangement joins TRBV9 to TRBJ2-3; 8 bases match TRBD1. In germline, CDR1 is SGDLS, CDR2 YYNGEE. Trimming cost V 6 bases and J 0 bases; bases outside gene matches: 9. This CDR3 has 16 residues.

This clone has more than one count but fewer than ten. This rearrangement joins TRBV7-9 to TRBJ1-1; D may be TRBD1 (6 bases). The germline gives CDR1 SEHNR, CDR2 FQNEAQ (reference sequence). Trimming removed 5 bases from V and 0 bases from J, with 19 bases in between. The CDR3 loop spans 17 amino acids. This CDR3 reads CASSQGGWWTVNTEAFF. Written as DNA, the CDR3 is TGTGCCAGCAGCCAGGGAGGGTGGTGGACAGTGAACACTGAAGCTTTCTTT.

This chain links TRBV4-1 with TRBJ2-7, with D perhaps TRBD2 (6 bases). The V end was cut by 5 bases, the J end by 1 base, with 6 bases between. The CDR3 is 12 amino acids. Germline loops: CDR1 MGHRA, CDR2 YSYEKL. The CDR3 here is CASSGGSYEQYF. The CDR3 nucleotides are TGCGCCAGCAGCGGGGGGTCCTACGAGCAGTACTTC.

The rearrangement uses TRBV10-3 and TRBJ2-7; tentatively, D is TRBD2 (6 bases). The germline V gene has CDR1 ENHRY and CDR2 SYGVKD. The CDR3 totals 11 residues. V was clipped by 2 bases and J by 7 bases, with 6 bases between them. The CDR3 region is CAISEGGEQYF. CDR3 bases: TGTGCCATCAGTGAGGGGGGGGAGCAGTACTTC.

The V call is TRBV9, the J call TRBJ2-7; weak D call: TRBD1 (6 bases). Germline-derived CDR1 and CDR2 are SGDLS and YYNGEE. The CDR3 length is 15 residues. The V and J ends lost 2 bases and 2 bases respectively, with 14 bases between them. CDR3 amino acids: CASSVGPQGPYEQYF. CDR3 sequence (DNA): TGTGCCAGCAGCGTCGGGCCCCAGGGGCCCTACGAGCAGTACTTC. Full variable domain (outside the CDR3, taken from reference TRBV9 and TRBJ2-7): DSGVTQTPKHLITATGQRVTLRCSPRSGDLSVYWYQQSLDQGLQFLIQYYNGEERAKGNILERFSAQQFPDLHSELNLSSLELGDSALYFCASSVGPQGPYEQYFGPGTRLTVT.

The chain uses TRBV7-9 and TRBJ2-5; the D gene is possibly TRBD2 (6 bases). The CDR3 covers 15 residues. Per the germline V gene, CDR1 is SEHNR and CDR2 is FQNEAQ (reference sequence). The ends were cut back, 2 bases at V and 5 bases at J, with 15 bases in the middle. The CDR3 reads CASSLYQAGSETQYF. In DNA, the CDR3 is TGTGCCAGCAGCTTATATCAAGCGGGCTCGGAGACCCAGTACTTC.